The present T cell receptor (beta chain) was sequenced within a study of cytomegalovirus exposure and HLA in healthy donors (dated by TCRdb to about 2017). About the study as a whole: The roughly 650 repertoires of the first cohort and the roughly 110 validation repertoires were produced on the same platform, according to a later analysis. The aim of the study was to test whether cataloging public T cell receptors could identify signatures of past pathogen exposure. A separate validation cohort of about 110 different subjects was used in addition to the roughly 620-subject first cohort. To predict cytomegalovirus infection status, the study combined high-throughput TCR immunosequencing, statistical association of individual TCRs with disease status, and machine learning. General findings and caveats noted by the study authors: A later analysis found that TCRs clustered in the first cohort also tended to co-occur in the approximately 120 validation repertoires, with 94% of cluster scores above 0. A few of the identified cytomegalovirus-associated TCR beta chains were confirmed in vitro to be specific for cytomegalovirus antigens. While some public TCRs were present in many individuals, most TCR sequences turned up only very rarely across donors. The authors suggested that the approach could potentially be extended to other disease states and immunological phenotypes. In both the original and validation cohorts, the classifier was reported to diagnose cytomegalovirus status with high specificity and sensitivity. A later analysis had no HLA typing for the validation cohort, so co-occurrence there was scored across all 120 or so repertoires. The study listed around 160 TCR beta chains as associated with cytomegalovirus.

Libraries were constructed by the immunoSEQ multiplex PCR assay. Per the source publication's procedure: A statistical classification framework was built for diagnosing cytomegalovirus status from the catalog of TCR beta chain sequences. Not all clones reach the TCRdb copy of this immuneACCESS table, which keeps in-frame sequences only. Checked studies attribute under half of the gap to unresolved V genes and leave the rest unexplained. V and J calls and clone size are given by that table; D and trimming were obtained from the DNA. Here the sample has almost 70,000 clones; over 95% occur a single time. Together, the top ten hold 4.5% of the sample. Separate from the roughly 650-subject first cohort, the validation cohort of more than 90 subjects was the group to which the donors belonged. Notes on this clone: Its cognate antigen has yet to be identified. No base qualities exist here, and no much larger clone lies one base off it.

The germline V gene yields MNHNS for CDR1 and SASEGT for CDR2. V is clipped by 4 bases and J by 5 bases, and the sequence between their germline boundaries is 14 bases long. The CDR3 goes from the cysteine to the phenylalanine over 14 residues. Only the CDR3 DNA stays, 42 bases, in frame from base 1. The sequenced sample consisted of PBMCs. Recombination connected TRBV6-1 to TRBJ2-5; a weak D assignment points to TRBD2 (5 bases agree). This clonotype originated in a woman younger than 35 in good health and CMV-seropositive. The DNA is as follows: TGTGCCAGCAGTGCAGGCGGCCGAGGGGAGACCCAGTACTTC. It encodes CASSAGGRGETQYF.